This passage covers 8 T cell receptor beta chains from one sample sequenced in a study of T cell repertoires in cytomegalovirus infection. Their specific antigens are unknown. TCRdb ran MiXCR on the reads and lists one entry per CDR3 protein. The table records about 920,000 distinct CDR3 sequences, around 31% of them present only once. Sequencing used cultured CD8+ T cells from PBMCs, obtained from culture after CMV antigen stimulation. The receptors were gathered from a human donor in good health (CMV status not recorded). Some clones in this sample may be carry-over from other donors' samples.

The chain carries TRBV5-4 and TRBJ1-1; no clear D. Germline V gives CDR1 SGHNT, CDR2 YYREEE (reference sequence). This CDR3 comprises 14 residues. Deletions cut 4 bases from V and 3 bases from J, with 13 bases between. For the CDR3, the DNA is TGTGCCAGCAGCGCGGCCCGAGGAGACACTGAAGCTTTCTTT. Protein sequence: CASSAARGDTEAFF.

Only a few counts were recorded for this clonotype. V and J are TRBV4-2 and TRBJ2-3, with D perhaps matching TRBD1 or TRBD2 (5 bases each). V lost 0 bases to trimming and J lost 6 bases, with 10 bases between them. This CDR3 region has 14 residues. In germline, CDR1 is LGHNA, CDR2 YNFKEQ. The CDR3 here is CASSQEGERDTQYF. CDR3 bases: TGTGCCAGCAGCCAAGAGGGGGAGAGGGATACGCAGTATTTT.

The chain uses TRBV4-3 and TRBJ2-3; 9 bases line up with TRBD1. The ends lost 4 bases at V and 3 bases at J; junction bases unmatched: 5. The CDR3 sequence is 15 residues long. Germline-derived CDR1 and CDR2 are LGHNA and YSLEER. CDR3 region: CASSLLQGATDTQYF. The CDR3 DNA reads TGCGCCAGCAGCCTTCTACAGGGGGCTACAGATACGCAGTATTTT.

This clonotype showed up many times. The chain recombines TRBV5-4 with TRBJ1-2; D is perhaps TRBD1 (5 bases). V was trimmed by 4 bases and J by 1 base, leaving 11 bases between them. CDR1 and CDR2 from the germline V gene are SGHNT and YYREEE (reference sequence). The CDR3 runs 14 residues. CDR3 sequence: CASSPRGVNYGYTF. As DNA, the CDR3 is TGTGCCAGCAGCCCCCGGGGGGTTAACTATGGCTACACCTTC.

This clonotype was seen a few times. The rearrangement links TRBV10-3 to TRBJ1-1; the D is unclear. The V end lost 2 bases, the J end lost 11 bases, and 12 bases lay between the germline ends. The CDR3 loop spans 12 amino acids. The germline gives CDR1 ENHRY, CDR2 SYGVKD. The CDR3 DNA follows: TGTGCCATCAGTGAGACTCTGGTATGGGCTTTCTTT. Protein product: CAISETLVWAFF.

This clonotype was observed a handful of times. The chain couples TRBV7-9 to TRBJ2-2; a possible D gene is TRBD1 (6 bases). Germline V gene data show CDR1 as SEHNR and CDR2 as FQNEAQ (reference sequence). Between the trimmed V and J ends, which lost 5 bases and 2 bases, there was a span of 15 bases. This CDR3 is 16 amino acids long. CDR3: CASSDPRGLNTGELFF. The CDR3 DNA sequence: TGTGCCAGCAGCGACCCCAGGGGCCTCAACACCGGGGAGCTGTTTTTT.

This clonotype was detected a few times. V usage is TRBV3-1 and J usage is TRBJ2-1, with no clear D. This CDR3 has 12 residues. The V gene lost 4 bases and the J gene lost 8 bases, with 9 bases spanning the gap. The germline gives CDR1 LGHDT, CDR2 YNNKEL (reference sequence). CDR3 bases: TGTGCCAGCAGCCCATACTCGGATGAGCAGTTCTTC. Amino acids: CASSPYSDEQFF.

Of note for this clonotype: One end of the junction fails to match germline, which may point to a read error. V gene TRBV7-9 combines with J gene TRBJ2-2; TRBD2 matches 10 bases. The CDR3 is 15 amino acids. In germline, CDR1 is SEHNR, CDR2 FQNEAQ (reference sequence). The CDR3 DNA is TGTGTCAGCGGTGGTACTAGCGGGACTACCGGGGAGCTGTTTTTT. Translating gives CVSGGTSGTTGELFF.